These T cell receptor beta chains were read from a single sample in a study of CD8+CD57+ T cells in acquired aplastic anemia. A single record per CDR3 protein comes from TCRdb applying MiXCR to the reads. The sample includes about 120,000 distinct CDR3 sequences, 30% to 45% of them seen just once. Sequenced sample: sorted CD4+, CD8+, or CD8+CD57+ T cells (not recorded which) from PBMCs. The receptors originated from a human donor with aplastic anemia. Each CDR3 is given with its conserved first and last residue. A D gene is named only where the DNA matches it firmly. Not every row has a clone size; where given, it reads once, few, many or a size class.

>many|TRBV6-5|TRBJ1-1|NA
TGTGCCAGCAGTTACTCTCTGACCAGGTCTGAAGCTTTCTTT
CASSYSLTRSEAFF
>NA|TRBV19|TRBJ1-1|NA
TGTGCCACCAGTATAACCGGGGGAAGTGAAGCTTTCTTT
CATSITGGSEAFF
>NA|TRBV19|TRBJ1-2|NA
TGTGCCAGTAGTATCCCTTCTATTCCGGCCAACTATGGCTACACCTTC
CASSIPSIPANYGYTF
>NA|TRBV7-2|TRBJ2-3|NA
TGTGCCAGCAGCCCAGACCCCCTTGATACGCAGTATTTT
CASSPDPLDTQYF
>many|TRBV2|TRBJ1-2|NA
TGTGCCAGCAGTGAAGAAGGATATGGCTACACCTTC
CASSEEGYGYTF
>NA|TRBV2|TRBJ1-2|NA
TGTGCCAGCAGTGAAGGTTCGGGGACACGTGGCTACACCTTC
CASSEGSGTRGYTF
>once|TRBV20-1|TRBJ2-5|NA
TGCAGTGATGGTGGGCAGGGGACGGAAGAGACCCAGTACTTC
CSDGGQGTEETQYF
>few|TRBV28|TRBJ2-2|NA
TGTGCCAGCAGTGGTGGACTGAACACCGGGGAGCTGTTTTTT
CASSGGLNTGELFF
>NA|TRBV4-1|TRBJ2-1|NA
TGCGCCAGCAGCCAAGATGGCAGACAGGAAGAGCAGTTCTTC
CASSQDGRQEEQFF
>many|TRBV10-3|TRBJ2-5|TRBD1
TGTGCCATCAGTGAGACAAAGGGACAGGGAAAGACCCAGTACTTC
CAISETKGQGKTQYF
>NA|TRBV2|TRBJ2-5|NA
TGTGCCGGAAGTTGGAACCAAGAGACCCAGTACTTC
CAGSWNQETQYF
>NA|TRBV5-6|TRBJ1-1|TRBD1
TGTGCCAGCAACTTGGGGTACTCAGGGGGTGAGGCTGAAGCTTTCTTT
CASNLGYSGGEAEAFF
>NA|TRBV2|TRBJ1-5|NA
TGTGCCAGCAGTCGCGCCGGGGGAGGGAAACAGCCCCAGCATTTT
CASSRAGGGKQPQHF
>NA|TRBV7-2|TRBJ1-2|NA
TGTGACAGCAGCCCCTCGGGAAACTATAGCTACACCTTC
CDSSPSGNYSYTF
>NA|TRBV10-2|TRBJ2-7|NA
TGCGCCAGCAGAGGGACACGCACTTACAGGGTAGGCTACGAGCAGTACTTC
CASRGTRTYRVGYEQYF
>NA|TRBV2|TRBJ1-6|NA
TGTGCCAGCTCACTACTCAGGCGTAATGATTCACCCCTCCACTTT
CASSLLRRNDSPLHF
>NA|TRBV15|TRBJ2-7|NA
TGTGCCACCAGCAGAGACGCGATGAGCTCCTACGAGCAGTACTTC
CATSRDAMSSYEQYF
>many|TRBV5-6|TRBJ1-2|TRBD1
TGTGCCAGCAGGTACACCGGGACAGGGAGCCACACCTTC
CASRYTGTGSHTF
>many|TRBV25-1|TRBJ1-4|NA
TGTGCCAGCAGTTATAATGAAAAACTGTTTTTT
CASSYNEKLFF
>NA|TRBV3-1|TRBJ1-2|NA
TGTGCCAGCAGCCAAGATTGGAGGGGCAACTATGGCTACACCTTC
CASSQDWRGNYGYTF
>many|TRBV7-3|TRBJ1-1|NA
TGTGCCAGCAGCTTAACTACAGGGTTAGGTACTGAAGCTTTCTTT
CASSLTTGLGTEAFF
>many|TRBV29-1|TRBJ1-1|NA
TGCAGCGTCTCATGGGGGACTGAAGCTTTCTTT
CSVSWGTEAFF
>NA|TRBV4-3|TRBJ1-1|NA
TGCGCCAGCAGCTACTTCGGAGACAGTCCGAACACTGAAGCTTTCTTT
CASSYFGDSPNTEAFF
>many|TRBV19|TRBJ1-1|NA
TGTGCCAGTAGCCCTCCGGTCGGGATGAACACTGAAGCTTTCTTT
CASSPPVGMNTEAFF
>many|TRBV19|TRBJ1-5|TRBD1
TGTGCCAGTAGTATTAGTGGCGGACAGGGACCCCAGCATTTT
CASSISGGQGPQHF
>many|TRBV7-9|TRBJ2-5|TRBD2
TGTGCCAGCAGCTTAGAGGGTCTAGCGGGGACGACCCAGTACTTC
CASSLEGLAGTTQYF
>many|TRBV2|TRBJ1-1|TRBD1
TGTGCCAGTTCCGCTGGGACAGGGGCTTTGGGGACTGAAGCTTTCTTT
CASSAGTGALGTEAFF
>many|TRBV7-2|TRBJ2-7|NA
TGTGCCAGCCAGGCCCGGATAGGGCCCGGCGAGCAGTACTTC
CASQARIGPGEQYF
>NA|TRBV14|TRBJ1-1|NA
TGTGCCAGCAGCCAAGAGAACAGGGATTTTTCTGAAGCTTTCTTT
CASSQENRDFSEAFF
>NA|TRBV28|TRBJ1-3|NA
TGTGCCAGCACCCAATCCGACAACTCTGGAAACACCATATATTTT
CASTQSDNSGNTIYF
>many|TRBV7-9|TRBJ2-2|NA
TGTGCCAGCAGCTTAGCACAGGTGGCTTGGGCCGGGGAGCTGTTTTTT
CASSLAQVAWAGELFF
>many|TRBV20-1|TRBJ1-3|TRBD1
TGCAGTGCTGCGGACAGGGGGTCTGGAAACACCATATATTTT
CSAADRGSGNTIYF
>few|TRBV4-2|TRBJ1-3|NA
TGTGCCAGCAGCCAAGATCCACGGGGGAGAGACACCATATATTTT
CASSQDPRGRDTIYF
>NA|TRBV5-4|TRBJ1-5|TRBD1
TGTGCCAGCAGCTTGGGTGGGACAGGGGCAGGACAGCCCCAGCATTTT
CASSLGGTGAGQPQHF
>NA|TRBV6-1|TRBJ1-2|TRBD1
TGTACCAGCAGGGACAGGGGGCCCTTACGAGACTATGGCTACACCTTC
CTSRDRGPLRDYGYTF
>NA|TRBV19|TRBJ2-2|TRBD2
TGTGCCAGTAGTATCGCGGGGGGGCCGACCGGGGAGCTGTTTTTT
CASSIAGGPTGELFF
>NA|TRBV5-1|TRBJ2-7|TRBD2
TGCGCCAGCGGGGGGGACTACGAGCAGTACTTC
CASGGDYEQYF
>few|TRBV4-2|TRBJ2-5|NA
TGTGCCAGCAGCCCGGGGGGGACAGGCCGACAAGAGACCCAGTACTTC
CASSPGGTGRQETQYF
>many|TRBV9|TRBJ1-2|TRBD1
TGTGCCAGCAGCGTAGGGAGGGGGCGCATACCCGGCTACACCTTC
CASSVGRGRIPGYTF
>NA|TRBV2|TRBJ2-7|NA
TGTGCCAGCAGTGAGGAACAGGGCTCCTACGAGCAGTACTTC
CASSEEQGSYEQYF
>many|TRBV2|TRBJ1-2|NA
TGTGCCAGCAGCCCCCGCCGGGGGGCATTCAACTATGGCTACACCTTC
CASSPRRGAFNYGYTF
>NA|TRBV7-2|TRBJ1-5|TRBD1
TGTGCCAGCAGCTCCACAGGGGGACAGCCCCAGCATTTT
CASSSTGGQPQHF
>many|TRBV19|TRBJ2-3|TRBD1
TGTGCCAGTAGTGCCCGGGACAGGGTTCGGGCAGATACGCAGTATTTT
CASSARDRVRADTQYF
>many|TRBV14|TRBJ2-7|NA
TGTGCCAGCAGCCCCTCTCGAGGGAAAACCTACGAGCAGTACTTC
CASSPSRGKTYEQYF
>many|TRBV9|TRBJ2-1|TRBD2
TGTGCCAGCAGCGTTGCGGGGGGGAGCTCCTACAATGAGCAGTTCTTC
CASSVAGGSSYNEQFF